One and the same sample provided the 9 T cell receptor beta chains below, sequenced in a study of T cells after yellow fever vaccination. TCRdb reprocessed the 5' RACE reads via MiXCR and lists one record per CDR3 protein. Altogether about 310,000 distinct CDR3 sequences are present, approximately 3.8% being singletons, with the ten largest covering 20% to 25%. Sequencing used PBMCs, obtained on the day of the yellow fever booster vaccination. Receptor source: a young man who received the YFV17D yellow fever vaccine.

This clonotype was recorded a few times. The V gene is TRBV19, the J gene TRBJ2-2, with D perhaps matching TRBD1 (5 bases). Germline-derived CDR1 and CDR2 are LNHDA and SQIVND (reference sequence). V lost 3 bases and J lost 8, with 10 bases in between. The CDR3 totals 13 residues. The CDR3 coding sequence is TGTGCCAGTAGTATCCTCCAGGGAGGGGAGCTGTTTTTT. Protein: CASSILQGGELFF.

This clonotype has ten or more counts. The rearrangement uses TRBV4-3 and TRBJ1-6; 7 bases align to TRBD1. The CDR3 runs to 17 residues. The V gene's germline CDR1 is LGHNA and CDR2 YSLEER. V lost 0 bases and J lost 10; bases outside the gene matches: 12. In DNA form, the CDR3 reads TGCGCCAGCAGCCAAGAGTTAGAAGGGGGCGCCTGGTCACCCCTCCACTTT. It translates to CASSQELEGGAWSPLHF.

This clonotype came up many times. The chain combines TRBV7-9 with TRBJ2-7; TRBD2 might be the D (6 bases). The germline V gene has CDR1 SEHNR and CDR2 FQNEAQ (reference sequence). The CDR3 spans 13 residues. V lost 1 base and J 3 bases, leaving 7 bases between the germline ends. DNA for the CDR3: TGTGCCAGCAGCTTAGACGGGGGCTACGAGCAGTACTTC. This encodes CASSLDGGYEQYF.

This clonotype was seen many times. The V and J genes are TRBV4-3 and TRBJ1-2; D not resolved. The length of the CDR3 is 15 residues. V gave up 0 bases and J gave up 4 bases, with 12 bases separating them. Per the germline V gene, CDR1 is LGHNA and CDR2 is YSLEER. CDR3 sequence reads: CASSQDVKGAYGYTF. Here the CDR3 DNA reads TGCGCCAGCAGCCAAGATGTGAAGGGAGCCTATGGCTACACCTTC.

This clonotype was found a few times. This chain uses TRBV5-1 with TRBJ1-1; possibly TRBD1 for D (5 bases). The CDR3 sequence is 13 residues long. V gave up 4 bases and J gave up 4 bases, with 11 bases separating them. The germline V gene encodes CDR1 SGHRS and CDR2 YFSETQ. The CDR3 protein is CASSPTDSTEAFF. Here the CDR3 DNA reads TGCGCCAGCAGCCCAACTGACAGCACTGAAGCTTTCTTT.

This chain connects TRBV5-1 to TRBJ2-1; 11 bases are a match to TRBD2. The CDR3 is 18 amino acids. Germline V lookup: CDR1 SGHRS, CDR2 YFSETQ. J was trimmed by 6 bases and V by 0 bases; bases with no gene match: 11. This chain's CDR3 is CASSLVSAVAGGFNEQFF. CDR3 coding DNA: TGCGCCAGCAGCTTGGTCTCGGCCGTAGCGGGGGGGTTCAATGAGCAGTTCTTC.

This clonotype was seen at least ten times. The V call is TRBV4-3, the J call TRBJ1-6, with TRBD1 as a possible D gene (6 bases). The germline V and J ends were trimmed by 4 bases and 8 bases, with 12 bases remaining between them. Per the germline V gene, CDR1 is LGHNA and CDR2 is YSLEER. CDR3 size: 14 residues. The CDR3 sequence: CASSRTGTDSPLHF. Written as DNA, the CDR3 is TGCGCCAGCAGCCGTACAGGGACTGATTCACCCCTCCACTTT.

This clonotype was found many times. The V call is TRBV20-1, the J call TRBJ1-2; TRBD1 matches 8 bases. J gave up 3 bases and V 6 bases, and 3 bases lay outside the gene matches. Germline V gives CDR1 DFQATT, CDR2 SNEGSKA (reference sequence). The CDR3 contains 12 residues. The chain's CDR3 is CSAEQGDYGYTF. As DNA, the CDR3 is TGCAGTGCGGAACAGGGGGACTATGGCTACACCTTC.

This clonotype showed up many times. CDR3 coding DNA: TGCGCCAGCAGCCGTGGGACGGCGGGGAACACTGAAGCTTTCTTT. Translating it yields CASSRGTAGNTEAFF. The J gene is TRBJ1-1, the V gene TRBV5-1; D may be TRBD1 (5 bases). CDR3 length equals 15 residues. V lost 4 bases and J lost 1, with 14 bases in between. Per germline, CDR1 SGHRS and CDR2 YFSETQ. The full variable domain, rest sourced from reference TRBV5-1 and TRBJ1-1, is KAGVTQTPRYLIKTRGQQVTLSCSPISGHRSVSWYQQTPGQGLQFLFEYFSETQRNKGNFPGRFSGRQFSNSRSEMNVSTLELGDSALYLCASSRGTAGNTEAFFGQGTRLTVV.